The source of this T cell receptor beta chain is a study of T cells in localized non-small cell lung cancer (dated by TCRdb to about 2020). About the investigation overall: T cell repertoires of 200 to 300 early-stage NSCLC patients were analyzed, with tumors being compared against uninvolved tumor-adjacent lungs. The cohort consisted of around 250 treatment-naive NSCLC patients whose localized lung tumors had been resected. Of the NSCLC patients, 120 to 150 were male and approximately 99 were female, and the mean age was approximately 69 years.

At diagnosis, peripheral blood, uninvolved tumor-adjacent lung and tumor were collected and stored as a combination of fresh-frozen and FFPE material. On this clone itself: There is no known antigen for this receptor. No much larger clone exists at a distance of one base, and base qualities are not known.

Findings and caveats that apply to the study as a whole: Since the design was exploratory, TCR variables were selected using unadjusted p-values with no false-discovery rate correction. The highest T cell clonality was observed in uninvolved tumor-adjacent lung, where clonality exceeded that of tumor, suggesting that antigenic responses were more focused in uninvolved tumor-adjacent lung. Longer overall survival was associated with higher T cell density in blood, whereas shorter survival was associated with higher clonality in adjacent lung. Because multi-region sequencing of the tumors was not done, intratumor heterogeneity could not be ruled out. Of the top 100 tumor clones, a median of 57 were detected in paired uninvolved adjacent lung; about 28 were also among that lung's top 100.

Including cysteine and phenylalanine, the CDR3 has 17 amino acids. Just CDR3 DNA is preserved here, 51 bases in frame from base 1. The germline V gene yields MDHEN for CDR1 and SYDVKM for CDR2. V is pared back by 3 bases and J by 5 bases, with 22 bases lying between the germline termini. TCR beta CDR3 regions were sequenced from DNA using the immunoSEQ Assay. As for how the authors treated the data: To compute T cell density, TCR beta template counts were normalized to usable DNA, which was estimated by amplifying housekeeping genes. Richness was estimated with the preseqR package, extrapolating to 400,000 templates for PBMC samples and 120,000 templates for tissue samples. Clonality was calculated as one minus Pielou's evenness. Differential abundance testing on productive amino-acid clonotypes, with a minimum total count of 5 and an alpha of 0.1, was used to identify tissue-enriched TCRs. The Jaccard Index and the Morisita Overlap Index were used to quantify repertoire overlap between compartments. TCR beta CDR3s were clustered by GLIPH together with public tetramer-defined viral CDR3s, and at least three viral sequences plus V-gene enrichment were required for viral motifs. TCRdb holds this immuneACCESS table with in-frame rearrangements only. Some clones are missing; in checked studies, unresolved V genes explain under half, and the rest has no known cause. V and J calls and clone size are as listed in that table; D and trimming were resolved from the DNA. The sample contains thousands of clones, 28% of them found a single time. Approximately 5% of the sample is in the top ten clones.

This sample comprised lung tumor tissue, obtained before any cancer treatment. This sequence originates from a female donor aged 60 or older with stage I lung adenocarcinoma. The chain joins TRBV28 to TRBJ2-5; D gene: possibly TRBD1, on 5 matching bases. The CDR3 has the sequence CASSFGAALGDAETQYF. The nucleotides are TGTGCCAGCAGTTTTGGGGCGGCGCTAGGTGATGCGGAGACCCAGTACTTC.